Following are 27 T cell receptor beta chains from one sample sequenced in a study of blood T cells in healthy people across ages. Combining a sample-barcoded 5' primer with a J-beta primer mix, a second PCR ran for 7 to 11 cycles. TCRdb independently ran MiXCR on the 5' RACE reads; one entry per CDR3 protein. The sample lists over a million distinct CDR3 sequences, under 30% seen once, with around 0.7% in the top ten. These data are also associated with another study on T cells of mothers and their children.

The sequencing input was blood. The receptors come from a girl aged 2-9 years in good health.

DNA for the CDR3: TGTGCCACCAGTGAAAGGGGGACAGGGAAAAGGAATGAGCAGTTCTTC. Translating gives CATSERGTGKRNEQFF. The chain carries TRBV24-1 and TRBJ2-1; TRBD1 agrees at 9 bases. CDR3 size: 16 residues. Trimming cost V 4 bases and J 7 bases; bases outside gene matches: 10. CDR1 is KGHDR and CDR2 is SFDVKD in the germline V gene.

This clonotype was counted only a few times. This chain uses TRBV7-3 with TRBJ2-6; 10 positions match TRBD2. This CDR3 has 18 residues. V shed 5 bases and J 0 bases; nucleotides not matched to a gene: 7. The germline V gene has CDR1 SGHTA and CDR2 FQGTGA. DNA for the CDR3: TGTGCCAGCAGCCCGCAAGCGGGAGGGTACTCTGGGGCCAACGTCCTGACTTTC. This codes for CASSPQAGGYSGANVLTF.

The chain recombines TRBV6-6 with TRBJ2-3, with 8 bases identical to TRBD2. CDR1 and CDR2 from the germline V gene are MNHNY and SVGAGI (reference sequence). The CDR3 totals 15 residues. J was trimmed by 6 bases and V by 8 bases; bases with no gene match: 13. The DNA for the CDR3 is TGTGCCAGCTGGGACTCGCGGGGGGCCGAGGATACGCAGTATTTT. It translates to CASWDSRGAEDTQYF.

This clonotype showed up just a few times. The rearrangement links TRBV6-5 to TRBJ2-1; 8 nucleotides align to TRBD1. V shed 0 bases, J shed 3 bases, and the junction held 1 base outside the gene matches. Germline V CDR1 and CDR2: MNHEY, SVGAGI. The CDR3 spans 15 residues. In DNA form, the CDR3 reads TGTGCCAGCAGTTACTCAGGGACAGGCTACAATGAGCAGTTCTTC. This sequence encodes CASSYSGTGYNEQFF.

This sequence joins TRBV4-1 and TRBJ2-1; D might be TRBD1 (5 bases). TRBJ2-5 explains the end of the DNA better; the J call may be wrong. This CDR3 comprises 15 residues. Germline V gene data show CDR1 as MGHRA and CDR2 as YSYEKL. CDR3 protein: CASSHRGRDQETQYF. The CDR3 bases are TGCGCCAGCAGCCATAGAGGCAGGGACCAAGAGACCCAGTACTTC.

V is TRBV7-3 and J is TRBJ2-1; D gene ambiguous. V lost 0 bases and J 4 bases, leaving 10 bases between the germline ends. Germline V gene data show CDR1 as SGHTA and CDR2 as FQGTGA. CDR3 length: 15 amino acids. CDR3 sequence: CASSLTLGGYNEQFF. DNA for the CDR3: TGTGCCAGCAGCTTAACCCTAGGCGGATACAATGAGCAGTTCTTC.

This rearrangement joins TRBV25-1 to TRBJ2-7; D might be TRBD2 (6 bases). The CDR3 runs 12 residues. Germline V gene sequence: CDR1 MGHDK, CDR2 SYGVNS. The V gene lost 7 bases and the J gene lost 6 bases, with 13 bases spanning the gap. Written as DNA, the CDR3 is TGTGCCAGCACCGACGGGGGAACCGAGCAGTACTTC. Amino acid sequence: CASTDGGTEQYF.

The CDR3 is CASSSRKGLTDTQYF. CDR3 DNA sequence: TGTGCCAGCAGCTCAAGGAAAGGTCTGACAGATACGCAGTATTTT. V gene TRBV21-1 combines with J gene TRBJ2-3. TRBV21-1 is a recognized pseudogene. CDR3 length: 15 amino acids.

The V and J genes are TRBV10-3 and TRBJ1-3; the D is unclear. Germline CDR1 and CDR2: ENHRY and SYGVKD. CDR3 length: 14 amino acids. Trimming cost V 6 bases and J 0 bases, with 9 bases left between them. In DNA, the CDR3 is TGTGCCATCAGAATGGGGAGCTCTGGAAACACCATATATTTT. It specifies CAIRMGSSGNTIYF.

Only a few counts were recorded for this clonotype. The chain employs TRBV29-1 and TRBJ2-7; D is possibly TRBD1 (6 bases). There are 14 residues in the CDR3. The germline V and J ends were trimmed by 1 base and 4 bases, with 14 bases remaining between them. The V gene's germline CDR1 is SQVTM and CDR2 ANQGSEA. The CDR3 spells CSVEGETGSYEQYF. The CDR3 region has the DNA TGCAGCGTTGAAGGGGAGACAGGTTCGTACGAGCAGTACTTC.

The V gene is TRBV11-2, the J gene TRBJ2-5; 9 bases match TRBD2. CDR1 is SGHAT and CDR2 is FQNNGV in the germline V gene. There are 13 residues in the CDR3. The V and J ends lost 5 bases and 5 bases, in that order; junction bases with no gene match: 3. The CDR3 is CASSMGLAETQYF. As DNA, the CDR3 is TGTGCCAGCAGCATGGGACTAGCTGAGACCCAGTACTTC.

There are a few counts of this clonotype. V and J are TRBV12-3 or TRBV12-4 and TRBJ2-6, with D perhaps being TRBD1 or TRBD2 (6 bases each). V was trimmed by 7 bases and J by 3 bases, leaving 10 bases between them. The CDR3 is made up of 14 amino acids. Here the CDR3 DNA reads TGTGCCAGCAACCGGGGGCGTGGGGCCAACGTCCTGACTTTC. Its translation: CASNRGRGANVLTF.

V is TRBV4-1 and J is TRBJ2-5; 8 bases line up with TRBD2. The end of the DNA fits TRBJ2-1 better, so the J call may be wrong. CDR1 MGHRA and CDR2 YSYEKL come from the germline V gene. This CDR3 region has 17 residues. CDR3 loop: CASSLVRTSPLDNEQFF. DNA for the CDR3: TGCGCCAGCAGCCTCGTCCGGACTAGCCCCCTCGACAATGAGCAGTTCTTC.

The rearrangement uses TRBV7-9 and TRBJ2-5, with TRBD2 matching 12 bases. Germline CDR1 SEHNR, CDR2 FQNEAQ (reference sequence). This CDR3 spans 18 amino acids. The V gene end was trimmed by 4 bases and the J gene end by 5 bases; junction bases not matched to a gene: 14. The CDR3 reads CASSSLHRLAGVSETQYF. As DNA, the CDR3 is TGTGCCAGCAGCTCCCTCCACCGACTAGCGGGGGTTTCGGAGACCCAGTACTTC.

This chain links TRBV5-1 with TRBJ2-5; the match to TRBD1 covers 10 bases. The DNA end favors TRBJ2-7, so the J call may be wrong. The CDR3 is made up of 20 amino acids. Germline loops: CDR1 SGHRS, CDR2 YFSETQ. For the CDR3, the DNA is TGCGCCAGCAGCCTAGGGACAGGGGTCTTGGCTTCTCAGATTTCCTACGAGCAGTACTTC. The encoded protein is CASSLGTGVLASQISYEQYF.

The rearrangement links TRBV20-1 to TRBJ2-5; D not resolved. This CDR3 has 14 amino acids. Germline V CDR1 and CDR2: DFQATT, SNEGSKA (reference sequence). Trimming stripped 6 bases from V and 4 bases from J, with 18 bases between. Here the CDR3 DNA reads TGCAGTGCCCCCAATTGGTATGGTAGAGAGACCCAGTACTTC. Translating it yields CSAPNWYGRETQYF.

The chain uses TRBV28 and TRBJ2-7; D might be TRBD1 (5 bases). CDR1 and CDR2 (germline): MDHEN, SYDVKM. V was clipped by 8 bases and J by 6 bases, with 11 bases between them. The CDR3 runs to 11 residues. As DNA, the CDR3 is TGTGCCAGCGGGGCCCGTGGCGAGCAGTACTTC. This translates into CASGARGEQYF. The complete variable domain, with remaining parts taken from reference TRBV28 and TRBJ2-7, reads DVKVTQSSRYLVKRTGEKVFLECVQDMDHENMFWYRQDPGLGLRLIYFSYDVKMKEKGDIPEGYSVSREKKERFSLILESASTNQTSMYLCASGARGEQYFGPGTRLTVT.

This clonotype has a handful of counts. The chain combines TRBV20-1 with TRBJ1-6; D might be TRBD1 (5 bases). Germline V gene sequence: CDR1 DFQATT, CDR2 SNEGSKA (reference sequence). Trimming pared 8 bases from V and 7 bases from J, leaving 15 bases between. The CDR3 spans 13 residues. The DNA of the CDR3 is TGCAGTTCACGGGCCAGGGTAAATTCACCCCTCCACTTT. Translating it yields CSSRARVNSPLHF.

The V call is TRBV12-3 or TRBV12-4, the J call TRBJ2-7; tentative D call: TRBD2 (6 bases). The CDR3 extends over 15 amino acids. With 5 bases removed from V and 3 bases from J, the gap between germline ends came to 17 bases. The CDR3 DNA follows: TGTGCCAGCAGTACCCTAGCGAGAAGCTTCTACGAGCAGTACTTC. Translating gives CASSTLARSFYEQYF.

The CDR3 sequence is CASSQELRTEKLFF. The CDR3 DNA sequence: TGTGCCAGCAGCCAAGAATTGAGGACAGAAAAACTGTTTTTT. The chain couples TRBV14 to TRBJ1-4; D possibly corresponds to TRBD1 (5 bases). Deletions cut 0 bases from V and 8 bases from J, with 10 bases between. CDR3 length: 14 amino acids. Germline V gene data show CDR1 as SGHDN and CDR2 as FVKESK.

This clonotype was observed many times. The genes are TRBV3-1 and TRBJ2-3; 8 bases are a match to TRBD2. Germline values: CDR1 LGHDT, CDR2 YNNKEL (reference sequence). J lost 4 bases, V lost 10 bases, and 16 bases had no gene match. The CDR3 totals 16 residues. This CDR3 is CATQSRSGSMADTQYF. The DNA for the CDR3 is TGTGCCACGCAATCCAGAAGCGGGAGTATGGCAGATACGCAGTATTTT.

This clonotype was detected only once. V is TRBV24-1 and J is TRBJ1-1; D is unresolved. Germline V lookup: CDR1 KGHDR, CDR2 SFDVKD. With 2 bases removed from V and 7 bases from J, the gap between germline ends came to 13 bases. The CDR3 is 14 residues long. The CDR3 region is CATSDSTTCCEAFF. In DNA form, the CDR3 reads TGTGCCACCAGTGATTCCACGACCTGCTGTGAAGCTTTCTTT.

This chain links TRBV28 with TRBJ1-2; D is uncertain. CDR1 and CDR2 (germline): MDHEN, SYDVKM. Trimming cost V 4 bases and J 7 bases, with 10 bases left between them. This CDR3 has 12 residues. DNA for the CDR3: TGTGCCAGCAGTTATACCTTATCTGGCTACACCTTC. Protein: CASSYTLSGYTF.

This clonotype was observed a handful of times. The rearrangement joins TRBV21-1 to TRBJ2-1; TRBD2 is the table's D call and was not checked against the DNA. TRBV21-1 is listed as a pseudogene. This CDR3 comprises 17 residues. The CDR3 sequence is CASSKRGLAVLNNEQFF. The CDR3 coding sequence is TGTGCCAGCAGCAAGCGAGGACTAGCGGTCTTAAACAATGAGCAGTTCTTC.

V and J are TRBV7-2 and TRBJ2-1; the match to TRBD2 covers 11 bases. The CDR3 extends over 17 amino acids. Germline V gene sequence: CDR1 SGHTA, CDR2 FQGNSA. Trimming at V came to 5 bases and at J to 2 bases, leaving 8 bases not matched to a gene. CDR3 DNA: TGTGCCAGCAGCCCCCCTAGCGGGGGGCTCCCCTACAATGAGCAGTTCTTC. Residues: CASSPPSGGLPYNEQFF.

This clonotype has a handful of counts. This chain links TRBV7-2 with TRBJ1-1; 7 nucleotides agree with TRBD1. The junction had 10 bases not matched to a gene; V was cut back by 5 bases and J by 7 bases. The CDR3 is 14 residues long. From germline, CDR1 is SGHTA and CDR2 FQGNSA. The CDR3 coding sequence is TGTGCCAGCAGCCCCGAGGGGGGGACAGATGAAGCTTTCTTT. Translated, it gives CASSPEGGTDEAFF. The variable domain in full, with the rest retrieved from reference TRBV7-2 and TRBJ1-1, is GAGVSQSPSNKVTEKGKDVELRCDPISGHTALYWYRQSLGQGLEFLIYFQGNSAPDKSGLPSDRFSAERTGGSVSTLTIQRTQQEDSAVYLCASSPEGGTDEAFFGQGTRLTVV.

With regard to this clonotype: An end of the junction differs from the germline gene, which may be a read error. The chain combines TRBV7-2 with TRBJ2-5; possible D gene TRBD2, 5 bases. The CDR3 covers 14 residues. Germline V gene sequence: CDR1 SGHTA, CDR2 FQGNSA. The CDR3 loop reads CACSLEWEKETQYF. The CDR3 DNA reads TGTGCCTGCAGCTTAGAATGGGAGAAAGAGACCCAGTACTTC.